A selection of T cell receptor beta chains follows, all from one sample in a study of T cells in Graves' hyperthyroidism and ophthalmopathy. TCRdb recomputed calls from the multiplex PCR reads with MiXCR, one row per CDR3 protein. The sample yields about 560,000 distinct CDR3 sequences, approximately 15% seen once. Sequences were obtained from blood. The receptors were sampled from a woman aged 18-29 years with Graves' hyperthyroidism. Each CDR3 is given with its conserved first and last residue. The order of the fields is CDR3 DNA, CDR3 protein, D gene, clone size, V gene, J gene. D genes are given only for firm matches. Only some rows state a clone size, as once, few, many or a class for expanded clones.

cdr3_nt: TGTGCCAGCAGCCAAGTCGCGGGACACTATGGCTACACCTTC; cdr3_aa: CASSQVAGHYGYTF; d_call: .; clone_size: many; v_call: TRBV3-1; j_call: TRBJ1-2
cdr3_nt: TGTGCCAGCAGTTACGGCCCAGGGTCCTACACTGAGCAGTTCTTC; cdr3_aa: CASSYGPGSYTEQFF; d_call: .; clone_size: few; v_call: TRBV6-5; j_call: TRBJ2-1
cdr3_nt: TGTGCCAGCAGTTTTCTAGCGGGACGTTCCTACAATGAGCAGTTCTTC; cdr3_aa: CASSFLAGRSYNEQFF; d_call: TRBD2; clone_size: .; v_call: TRBV12-3/TRBV12-4; j_call: TRBJ2-1
cdr3_nt: TGTGCCATCAGTGAGTCGAGCGAAGGGGGCACAGATACGCAGTATTTT; cdr3_aa: CAISESSEGGTDTQYF; d_call: .; clone_size: many; v_call: TRBV10-3; j_call: TRBJ2-3
cdr3_nt: TGCAGTGCTAGAGATATCGGAGCGGGGCCCGCCACCTACGAGCAGTACTTC; cdr3_aa: CSARDIGAGPATYEQYF; d_call: TRBD2; clone_size: .; v_call: TRBV20-1; j_call: TRBJ2-7
cdr3_nt: TGTGCCAGCAGCCCCCCAGCGGGGGGGCACGAGACCCAGTACTTC; cdr3_aa: CASSPPAGGHETQYF; d_call: TRBD2; clone_size: few; v_call: TRBV7-9; j_call: TRBJ2-5
cdr3_nt: TGCAGCGCGGGCCGGGCAGGCGAGACCCAGTACTTC; cdr3_aa: CSAGRAGETQYF; d_call: .; clone_size: .; v_call: TRBV29-1; j_call: TRBJ2-5
cdr3_nt: TGTGCCAGCAGTGAAGCAAGGCTCCCCAGCTCCTACAATGAGCAGTTCTTC; cdr3_aa: CASSEARLPSSYNEQFF; d_call: .; clone_size: few; v_call: TRBV6-1; j_call: TRBJ2-1
cdr3_nt: TGTGCCCCTATCCTAGACTCCTGCAATGAGCAGTTCTTC; cdr3_aa: CAPILDSCNEQFF; d_call: .; clone_size: few; v_call: TRBV3-1; j_call: TRBJ2-1
cdr3_nt: TGTGCCAGCAGCTTAGTTTTTGGCGGGGAGCTGTTTTTT; cdr3_aa: CASSLVFGGELFF; d_call: .; clone_size: many; v_call: TRBV7-2; j_call: TRBJ2-2
cdr3_nt: TGCGCCAGCAGCCAAGAGGCCGGACTAGCGGACGAGCAGTACTTC; cdr3_aa: CASSQEAGLADEQYF; d_call: TRBD2; clone_size: .; v_call: TRBV4-1; j_call: TRBJ2-7
cdr3_nt: TGCGCCAGCAGCTTGGCCTCGATACGACACGGAGGAGGCTACACCTTC; cdr3_aa: CASSLASIRHGGGYTF; d_call: .; clone_size: many; v_call: TRBV5-1; j_call: TRBJ1-2